These 4 T cell receptor beta chains came from one sample sequenced in a study of identical twins. Each CDR3 protein gets one entry after TCRdb re-called the 5' RACE reads with MiXCR. The sample has under 1 million distinct CDR3 sequences, 9% to 15% seen once. A further study also used this sample, focusing on yellow fever vaccine responses in identical twins.

Sequences were obtained from PBMCs. The receptors derive from a woman aged 18-29 years in good health.

This clonotype was seen repeatedly, ten times or more. The rearrangement uses TRBV21-1 and TRBJ2-2. TRBV21-1 is recorded as a pseudogene. The CDR3 consists of 12 residues. The CDR3 reads CASALDTGELFF. The CDR3 coding sequence is TGTGCCAGCGCATTGGACACCGGGGAGCTGTTTTTT.

This clonotype was observed a handful of times. The chain recombines TRBV28 with TRBJ2-2; 13 bases map to TRBD2. After removal of 4 bases from V and 6 bases from J, the junction contained 11 bases not matched to a gene. The CDR3 is made up of 18 amino acids. The germline V gene has CDR1 MDHEN and CDR2 SYDVKM. This CDR3 reads CASSSTRLAGGRAGELFF. CDR3 sequence (DNA): TGTGCCAGCAGTTCCACCCGACTAGCGGGGGGTCGAGCCGGGGAGCTGTTTTTT.

There are a few counts of this clonotype. The chain couples TRBV12-3 or TRBV12-4 to TRBJ2-1, with a weak D call TRBD1 (5 bases). V lost 7 bases to trimming and J lost 2 bases, with 12 bases between them. This CDR3 is 14 amino acids long. Here the CDR3 reads CASNRQSTYNEQFF. CDR3 DNA: TGTGCCAGCAACCGACAGAGTACCTACAATGAGCAGTTCTTC.

This clonotype was found a few times. The gene calls are TRBV7-2 and TRBJ1-5; 10 bases match TRBD1. Trimming removed 2 bases from V and 3 bases from J; junction bases left unmatched: 7. Germline lookup yields CDR1 SGHTA and CDR2 FQGNSA. The CDR3 is 17 residues long. The CDR3 loop reads CASSLSVGQGFNQPQHF. For the CDR3, the DNA is TGTGCCAGCAGCTTATCTGTGGGACAGGGGTTCAATCAGCCCCAGCATTTT. Variable domain in full (rest from reference TRBV7-2 and TRBJ1-5): GAGVSQSPSNKVTEKGKDVELRCDPISGHTALYWYRQSLGQGLEFLIYFQGNSAPDKSGLPSDRFSAERTGGSVSTLTIQRTQQEDSAVYLCASSLSVGQGFNQPQHFGDGTRLSIL.